This T cell receptor beta chain stems from a study of blood T cell repertoires in COVID-19 (dated by TCRdb to the early 2020s). Regarding the study in general: Samples covering the acute and convalescent phases of COVID-19 were provided by collaborators in the United States, Italy and Spain. The material from the prospective study consisted of cDNA or gDNA derived from T cells, B-cell-depleted T cells, or PBMCs. A de-identified subject ID, COVID-19 status, age in years and sex were almost always included in the sample metadata. A freely available public database, intended as a resource for researchers studying the immune response to SARS-CoV-2, is where the repertoires were released. Subjects who had been exposed to COVID-19, were actively infected with it, or had recovered from it provided the deeply sampled blood TCRbeta repertoires that made up the dataset. The samples were drawn from the first 160 participants of the ongoing ImmuneRACE study and from 1,254 subjects provided by 6 global collaborators. Where HLA class I and class II types were available, the types were taken from metadata supplied by the sample provider, not from assay-based typing. The investigation overall reported the following: Clinical and demographic metadata were provided uncurated, with the amount varying by source and participant.

TCRbeta CDR3 regions were amplified from genomic DNA using the immunoSEQ Assay, a bias-controlled multiplex PCR. Per the authors' processing: Within the assay, amplification of reference gene primers was used to estimate how many nucleated cells each sample contained. To quantify the absolute abundance of each unique TCRbeta CDR3 rearrangement, sequence reads were collapsed and filtered. For each sample, productive Simpson clonality was calculated by taking the square root of Simpson's diversity index across productive rearrangements. TCRdb retrieved this table from immuneACCESS and kept in-frame rearrangements only. Not all clones are present; in checked studies, unresolved V genes account for under half, and no reason is known for the remainder. Clone size and the V and J calls come from that table; the DNA yielded D and trimming. This sample gives about 82,000 clones in total; roughly 80% of them show up just once. Around 13% of the sample comes from the top ten.

Collaborating institutions collected whole blood in K2EDTA tubes following their own protocols. For TCRbeta analysis, collaborator samples were shipped as frozen whole blood, as isolated PBMCs, or as DNA extracted from either sample type. Taken from cysteine to phenylalanine, the CDR3 has 16 residues. Only the CDR3 DNA stays, 48 bases, in frame from base 1. The germline V end is reduced by 5 bases and the J end by 5 bases; junction bases left unmatched: 13. In the germline V gene, CDR1 corresponds to SGDLS and CDR2 to YYNGEE. As concerns this clone: The antigen it binds to is not known. No base-level quality is on record; no much larger clone is a single base apart.

The V and J genes are TRBV9 and TRBJ2-7; 10 bases in between match TRBD1. This TCR was sampled from a woman in her 40s with active or convalescent COVID-19. The sequenced material came from peripheral blood. DNA sequence: TGTGCCAGCAGTATGAACCGGGACAGGGGTCCCGACGAGCAGTACTTC. Its amino acids are CASSMNRDRGPDEQYF. With all but the CDR3 taken from the reference TRBV9 and TRBJ2-7 genes, the full variable domain is: DSGVTQTPKHLITATGQRVTLRCSPRSGDLSVYWYQQSLDQGLQFLIQYYNGEERAKGNILERFSAQQFPDLHSELNLSSLELGDSALYFCASSMNRDRGPDEQYFGPGTRLTVT.